This T cell receptor (beta chain) is drawn from a study of blood T cell repertoires in COVID-19. Overall study context: Researchers got acute and convalescent COVID-19 samples from the United States, Italy and Spain.

In germline, CDR1 is LNHDA, CDR2 SQIVND (reference sequence). V lost 7 bases and J 5 bases, leaving 17 bases between the germline ends. The CDR3 covers 15 residues. Measured with immunoSEQ multiplex PCR; TCRdb has only the in-frame clones, and not every one. The sample shows 300,000 or so clones, about 82% of them seen only once. This TCR came from a woman between 50 and 59 years old with acute or convalescent COVID-19. The V call is TRBV19, the J call TRBJ2-2, with a tentative D call TRBD1 (5 bases). Source material: peripheral blood. Here the CDR3 DNA reads TGTGCCAGTACTTCGCAGGGTTATTTTACCGGGGAGCTGTTTTTT. It translates to CASTSQGYFTGELFF.